This T cell receptor (beta chain) was obtained from a study of OX40 agonist ivuxolimab in advanced cancers. Study details: Prior anti-PD-1, anti-PD-L1 or anti-CTLA-4 therapy was allowed; 40% had some.

Only in-frame clones appear in the TCRdb table, and some are missing; sequencing was by immunoSEQ multiplex PCR. The profile shows roughly 92,000 clones, approximately 80% of them singletons. Germline assignment: CDR1 SGHTS and CDR2 YDEGEE. The CDR3 is made up of 15 amino acids. The junction had 7 bases not matched to a gene; V was cut back by 4 bases and J by 2 bases. With regard to this clone: Its target is not known.

Study outcomes and limitations: Nonresponders included some who also had low normalized T-cell clonal expansion. It was not determined which antigens were specifically recognized by the peripheral T cells that had undergone clonal expansion. Dosing at 0.1 to 3.0 mg/kg was accompanied by clonal expansion of CD4+ and CD8+ blood T cells by week 6.

The TCR was taken from an adult with an advanced solid tumor such as melanoma, head and neck, liver or kidney cancer. The rearrangement uses TRBV5-8 and TRBJ2-7, with TRBD2 identical over 9 bases. The specimen comprised CD4+ or CD8+ T cells sorted from blood, sampled in a trial of the OX40 agonist ivuxolimab. The CDR3 nucleotides are TGTGCCAGCAGCCGGGGGACTAGCCTGACCTACGAGCAGTACTTC. Translation: CASSRGTSLTYEQYF.